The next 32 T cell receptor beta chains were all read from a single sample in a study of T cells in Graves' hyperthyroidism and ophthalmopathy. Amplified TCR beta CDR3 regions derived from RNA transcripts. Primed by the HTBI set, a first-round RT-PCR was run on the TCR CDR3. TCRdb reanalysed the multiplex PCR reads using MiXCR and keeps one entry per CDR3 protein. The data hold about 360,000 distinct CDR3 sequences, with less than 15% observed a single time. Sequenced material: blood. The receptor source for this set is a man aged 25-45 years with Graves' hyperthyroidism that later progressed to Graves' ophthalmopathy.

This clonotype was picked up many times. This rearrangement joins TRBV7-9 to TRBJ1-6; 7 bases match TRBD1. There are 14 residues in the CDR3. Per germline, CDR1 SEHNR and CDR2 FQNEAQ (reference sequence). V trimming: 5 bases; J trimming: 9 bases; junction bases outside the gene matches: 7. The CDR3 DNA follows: TGTGCCAGCAGCAGGGGACAGCAACTTTCACCCCTCCACTTT. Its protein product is CASSRGQQLSPLHF.

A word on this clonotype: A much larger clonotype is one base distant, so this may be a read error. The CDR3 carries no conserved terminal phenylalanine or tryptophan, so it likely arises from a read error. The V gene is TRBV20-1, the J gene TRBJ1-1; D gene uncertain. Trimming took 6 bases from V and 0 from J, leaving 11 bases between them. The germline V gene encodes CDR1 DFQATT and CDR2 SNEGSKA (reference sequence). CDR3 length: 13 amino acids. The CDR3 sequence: CSATTQLNTEAFS. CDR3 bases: TGCAGTGCGACAACCCAGTTGAACACTGAAGCTTTCTCT.

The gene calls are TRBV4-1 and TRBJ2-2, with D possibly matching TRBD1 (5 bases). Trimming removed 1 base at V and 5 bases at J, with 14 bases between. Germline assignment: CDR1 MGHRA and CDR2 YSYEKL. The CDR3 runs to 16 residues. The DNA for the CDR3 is TGCGCCAGCAGCCAAGGCTCAGGGAAAAGAACCGGGGAGCTGTTTTTT. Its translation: CASSQGSGKRTGELFF.

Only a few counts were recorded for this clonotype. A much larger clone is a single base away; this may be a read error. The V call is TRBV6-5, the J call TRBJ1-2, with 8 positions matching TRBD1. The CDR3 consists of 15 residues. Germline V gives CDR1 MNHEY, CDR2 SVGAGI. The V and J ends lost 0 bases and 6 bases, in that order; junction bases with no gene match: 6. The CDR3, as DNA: TGTGCCAGCAGTTACTCGACTCGACAGGGGAATGGCTACACCTTC. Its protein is CASSYSTRQGNGYTF.

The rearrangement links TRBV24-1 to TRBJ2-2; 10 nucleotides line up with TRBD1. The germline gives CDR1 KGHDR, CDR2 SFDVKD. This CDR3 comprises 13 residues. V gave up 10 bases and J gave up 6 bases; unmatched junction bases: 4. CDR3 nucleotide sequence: TGTGCCACAGGACAGGGGGAAGCCGGGGAGCTGTTTTTT. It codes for CATGQGEAGELFF.

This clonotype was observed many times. The CDR3 coding sequence is TGTGCCAGCAGCCTCGGAGGGGACCAGGATGAGCAGTTCTTC. Protein: CASSLGGDQDEQFF. This chain connects TRBV3-1 to TRBJ2-1, with a possible D match to TRBD2 (6 bases). Trimming took off 4 bases at V and 8 bases at J, with 15 bases between the two ends. Germline-derived CDR1 and CDR2 are LGHDT and YNNKEL (reference sequence). The CDR3 length is 14 residues.

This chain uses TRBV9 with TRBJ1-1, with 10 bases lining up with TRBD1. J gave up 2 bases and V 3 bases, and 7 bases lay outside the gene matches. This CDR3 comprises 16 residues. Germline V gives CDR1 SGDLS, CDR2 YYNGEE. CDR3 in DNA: TGTGCCAGCAGCGCAACCGGGACAGGGGCAAACACTGAAGCTTTCTTT. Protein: CASSATGTGANTEAFF.

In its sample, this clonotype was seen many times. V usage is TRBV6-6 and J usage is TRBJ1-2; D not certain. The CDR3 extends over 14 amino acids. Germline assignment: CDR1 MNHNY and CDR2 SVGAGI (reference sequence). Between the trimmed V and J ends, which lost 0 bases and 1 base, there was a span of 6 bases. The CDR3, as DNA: TGTGCCAGCAGTTACTCGAAACATAACTATGGCTACACCTTC. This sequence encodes CASSYSKHNYGYTF.

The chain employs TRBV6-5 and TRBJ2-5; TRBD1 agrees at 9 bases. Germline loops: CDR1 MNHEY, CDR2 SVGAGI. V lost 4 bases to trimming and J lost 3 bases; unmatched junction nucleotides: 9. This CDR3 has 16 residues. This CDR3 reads CASSWNYRGREETQYF. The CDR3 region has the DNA TGTGCCAGCAGTTGGAACTACAGGGGGCGGGAAGAGACCCAGTACTTC.

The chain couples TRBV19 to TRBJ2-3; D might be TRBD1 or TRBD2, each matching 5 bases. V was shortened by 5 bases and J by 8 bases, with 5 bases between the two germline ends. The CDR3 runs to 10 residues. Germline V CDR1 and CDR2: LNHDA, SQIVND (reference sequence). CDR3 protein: CASSGGTQYF. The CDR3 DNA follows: TGTGCCAGTAGTGGGGGTACGCAGTATTTT.

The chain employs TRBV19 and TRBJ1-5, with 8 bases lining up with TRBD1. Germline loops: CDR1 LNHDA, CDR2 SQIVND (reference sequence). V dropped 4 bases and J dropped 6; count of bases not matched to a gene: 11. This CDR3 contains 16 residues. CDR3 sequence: CASSTQGQGLGQPQHF. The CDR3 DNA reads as TGTGCCAGTAGTACCCAAGGACAGGGTCTAGGTCAGCCCCAGCATTTT.

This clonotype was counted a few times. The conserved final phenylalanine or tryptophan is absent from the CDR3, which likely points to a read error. Here the CDR3 reads CSAILGGHYNSPLHL. DNA of the CDR3: TGCAGTGCTATTCTGGGGGGCCACTATAATTCACCCCTCCACCTT. This chain joins TRBV20-1 and TRBJ1-6; a possible D gene is TRBD1 (6 bases). The CDR3 has 15 residues. V was cut by 4 bases and J by 3 bases, with 13 bases left in between. Germline CDR1 DFQATT, CDR2 SNEGSKA (reference sequence).

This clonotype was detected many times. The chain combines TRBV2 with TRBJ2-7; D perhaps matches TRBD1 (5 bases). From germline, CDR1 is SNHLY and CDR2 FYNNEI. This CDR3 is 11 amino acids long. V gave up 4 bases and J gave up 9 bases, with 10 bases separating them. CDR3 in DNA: TGTGCCAGCAGTGTACAGGTCGCGCAGTACTTC. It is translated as CASSVQVAQYF.

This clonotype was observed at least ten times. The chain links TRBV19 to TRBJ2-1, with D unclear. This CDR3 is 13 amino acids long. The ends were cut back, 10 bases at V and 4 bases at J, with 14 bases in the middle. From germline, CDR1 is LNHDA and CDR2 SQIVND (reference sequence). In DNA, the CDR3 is TGTGCCACCCAGACTCCTTCATACAATGAGCAGTTCTTC. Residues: CATQTPSYNEQFF. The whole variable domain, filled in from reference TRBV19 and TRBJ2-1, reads DGGITQSPKYLFRKEGQNVTLSCEQNLNHDAMYWYRQDPGQGLRLIYYSQIVNDFQKGDIAEGYSVSREKKESFPLTVTSAQKNPTAFYLCATQTPSYNEQFFGPGTRLTVL.

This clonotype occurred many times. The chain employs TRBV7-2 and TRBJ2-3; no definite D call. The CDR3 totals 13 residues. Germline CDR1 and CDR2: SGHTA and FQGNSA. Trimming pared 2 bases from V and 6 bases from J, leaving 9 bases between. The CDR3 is CASSLPQMDTQYF. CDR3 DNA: TGTGCCAGCAGCTTACCACAGATGGATACGCAGTATTTT.

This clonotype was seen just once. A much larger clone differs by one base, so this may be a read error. The CDR3 is CASRADGGTEAFF. For the CDR3, the DNA is TGTGCCAGCAGAGCAGACGGGGGGACTGAAGCTTTCTTT. This chain uses TRBV5-6 with TRBJ1-1, with D perhaps TRBD1 (5 bases). V was clipped by 5 bases and J by 5 bases, with 13 bases between them. The CDR3 length is 13 residues. Germline V gene lookup returns CDR1 SGHDT and CDR2 YYEEEE.

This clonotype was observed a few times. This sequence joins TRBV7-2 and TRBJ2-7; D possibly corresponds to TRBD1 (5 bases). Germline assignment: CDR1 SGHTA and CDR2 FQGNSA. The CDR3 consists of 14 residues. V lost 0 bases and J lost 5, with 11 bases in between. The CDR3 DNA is TGTGCCAGCAGCTTAGCGCGGCAGGGCCACGAGCAGTACTTC. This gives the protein CASSLARQGHEQYF.

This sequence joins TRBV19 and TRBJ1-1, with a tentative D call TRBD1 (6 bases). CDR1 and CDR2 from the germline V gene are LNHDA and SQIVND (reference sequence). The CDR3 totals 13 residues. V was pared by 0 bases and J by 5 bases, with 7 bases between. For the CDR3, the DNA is TGTGCCAGTAGTATAGACAGGGGAACTGAAGCTTTCTTT. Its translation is CASSIDRGTEAFF. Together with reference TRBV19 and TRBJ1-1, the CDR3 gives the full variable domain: DGGITQSPKYLFRKEGQNVTLSCEQNLNHDAMYWYRQDPGQGLRLIYYSQIVNDFQKGDIAEGYSVSREKKESFPLTVTSAQKNPTAFYLCASSIDRGTEAFFGQGTRLTVV.

CDR3 nucleotide sequence: TGTGCCAGCAGCTTGGGATCCCAAGATACGCAGTATTTT. Protein sequence: CASSLGSQDTQYF. The chain uses TRBV7-2 and TRBJ2-3; no firm D call. CDR1 and CDR2 from the germline V gene are SGHTA and FQGNSA. The V end was cut by 3 bases, the J end by 5 bases, with 9 bases between. The CDR3 totals 13 residues.

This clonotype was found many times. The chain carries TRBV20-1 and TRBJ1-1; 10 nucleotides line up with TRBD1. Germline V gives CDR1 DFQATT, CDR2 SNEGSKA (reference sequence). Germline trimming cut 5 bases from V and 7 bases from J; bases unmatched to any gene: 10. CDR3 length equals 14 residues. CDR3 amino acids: CSAPSDRGLDEAFF. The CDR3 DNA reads TGCAGTGCTCCCTCCGACAGGGGGCTTGATGAAGCTTTCTTT.

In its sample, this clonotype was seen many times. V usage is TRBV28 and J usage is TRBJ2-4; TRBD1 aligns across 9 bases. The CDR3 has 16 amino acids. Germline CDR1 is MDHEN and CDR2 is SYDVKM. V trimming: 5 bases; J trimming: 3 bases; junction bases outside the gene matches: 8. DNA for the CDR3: TGTGCCAGCAGTGTCCGGGACAGGGATCGCAAAAACATTCAGTACTTC. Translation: CASSVRDRDRKNIQYF. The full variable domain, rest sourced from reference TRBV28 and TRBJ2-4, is DVKVTQSSRYLVKRTGEKVFLECVQDMDHENMFWYRQDPGLGLRLIYFSYDVKMKEKGDIPEGYSVSREKKERFSLILESASTNQTSMYLCASSVRDRDRKNIQYFGAGTRLSVL.

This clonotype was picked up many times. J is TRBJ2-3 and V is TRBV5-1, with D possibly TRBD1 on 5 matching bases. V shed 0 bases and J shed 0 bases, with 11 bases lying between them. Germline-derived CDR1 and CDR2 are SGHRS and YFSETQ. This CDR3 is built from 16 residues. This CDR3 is CASSLVAGSSTDTQYF. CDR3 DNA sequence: TGCGCCAGCAGCTTGGTGGCAGGGTCTAGCACAGATACGCAGTATTTT. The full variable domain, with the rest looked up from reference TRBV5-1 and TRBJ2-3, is KAGVTQTPRYLIKTRGQQVTLSCSPISGHRSVSWYQQTPGQGLQFLFEYFSETQRNKGNFPGRFSGRQFSNSRSEMNVSTLELGDSALYLCASSLVAGSSTDTQYFGPGTRLTVL.

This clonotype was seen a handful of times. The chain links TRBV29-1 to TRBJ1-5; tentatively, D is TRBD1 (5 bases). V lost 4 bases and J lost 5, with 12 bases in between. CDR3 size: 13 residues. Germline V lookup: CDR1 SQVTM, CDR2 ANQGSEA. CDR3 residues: CSVAPTVDQPQHF. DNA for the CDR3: TGCAGCGTTGCACCGACAGTGGATCAGCCCCAGCATTTT.

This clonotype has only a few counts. The CDR3 nucleotides are TGTGCCAGCTCACCAGACTCAAAGAGCGGGGAGCTGTTTTTT. Translating gives CASSPDSKSGELFF. The J gene is TRBJ2-2, the V gene TRBV18; no clear D. Germline CDR1 is KGHSH and CDR2 is LQKENI. The CDR3 loop spans 14 amino acids. Trimming cost V 2 bases and J 7 bases, with 11 bases left between them.

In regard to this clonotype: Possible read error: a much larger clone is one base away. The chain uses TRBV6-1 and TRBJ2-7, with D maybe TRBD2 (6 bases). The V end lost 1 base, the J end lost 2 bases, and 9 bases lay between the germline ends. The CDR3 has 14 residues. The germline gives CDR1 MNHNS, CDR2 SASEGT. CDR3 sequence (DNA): TGTGCCAGCAGTGAAGGGAGGGCAGCCTACGAGCAGTACTTC. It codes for CASSEGRAAYEQYF.

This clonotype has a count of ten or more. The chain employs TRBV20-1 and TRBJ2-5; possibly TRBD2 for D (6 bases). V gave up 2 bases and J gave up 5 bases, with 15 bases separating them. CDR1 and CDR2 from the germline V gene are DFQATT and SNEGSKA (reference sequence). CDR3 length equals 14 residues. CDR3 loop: CSARRAGSRETQYF. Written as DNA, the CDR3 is TGCAGTGCTAGAAGGGCGGGGTCGCGGGAGACCCAGTACTTC.

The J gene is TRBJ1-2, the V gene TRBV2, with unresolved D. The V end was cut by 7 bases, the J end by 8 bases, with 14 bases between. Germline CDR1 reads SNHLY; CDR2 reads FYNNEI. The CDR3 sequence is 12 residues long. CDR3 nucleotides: TGTGCCAGCACCTCCGGGAGGGCGGGCTACACCTTC. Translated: CASTSGRAGYTF.

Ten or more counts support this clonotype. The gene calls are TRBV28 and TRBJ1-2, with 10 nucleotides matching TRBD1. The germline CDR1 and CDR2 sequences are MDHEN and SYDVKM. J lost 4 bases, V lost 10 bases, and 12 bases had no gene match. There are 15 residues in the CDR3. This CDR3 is CATRDRGASGYGYTF. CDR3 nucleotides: TGTGCCACGCGGGACAGGGGCGCAAGTGGCTATGGCTACACCTTC.

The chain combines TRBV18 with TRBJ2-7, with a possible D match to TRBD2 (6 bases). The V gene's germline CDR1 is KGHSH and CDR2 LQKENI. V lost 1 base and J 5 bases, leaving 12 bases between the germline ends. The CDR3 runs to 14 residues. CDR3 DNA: TGTGCCAGCTCACCACGGGCGGGGACGCACGAGCAGTACTTC. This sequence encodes CASSPRAGTHEQYF.

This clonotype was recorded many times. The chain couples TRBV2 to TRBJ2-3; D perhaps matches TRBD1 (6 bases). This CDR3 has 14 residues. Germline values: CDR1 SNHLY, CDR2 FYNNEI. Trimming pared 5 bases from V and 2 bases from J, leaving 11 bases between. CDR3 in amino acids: CASSYRVITDTQYF. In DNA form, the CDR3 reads TGTGCCAGCAGTTACAGGGTTATCACAGATACGCAGTATTTT.

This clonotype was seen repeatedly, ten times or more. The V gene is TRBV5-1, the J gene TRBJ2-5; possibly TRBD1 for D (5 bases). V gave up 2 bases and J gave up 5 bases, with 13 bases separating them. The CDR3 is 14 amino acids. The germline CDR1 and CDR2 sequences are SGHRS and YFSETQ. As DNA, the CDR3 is TGCGCCAGCAGCTTCGCAGGGATAGGTGAGACCCAGTACTTC. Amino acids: CASSFAGIGETQYF.

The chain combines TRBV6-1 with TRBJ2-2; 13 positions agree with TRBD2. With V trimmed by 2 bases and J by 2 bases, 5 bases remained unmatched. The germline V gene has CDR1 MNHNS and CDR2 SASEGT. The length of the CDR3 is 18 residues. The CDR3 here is CASSERGLAGLNTGELFF. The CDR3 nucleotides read TGTGCCAGCAGTGAAAGGGGACTAGCGGGGCTAAACACCGGGGAGCTGTTTTTT.